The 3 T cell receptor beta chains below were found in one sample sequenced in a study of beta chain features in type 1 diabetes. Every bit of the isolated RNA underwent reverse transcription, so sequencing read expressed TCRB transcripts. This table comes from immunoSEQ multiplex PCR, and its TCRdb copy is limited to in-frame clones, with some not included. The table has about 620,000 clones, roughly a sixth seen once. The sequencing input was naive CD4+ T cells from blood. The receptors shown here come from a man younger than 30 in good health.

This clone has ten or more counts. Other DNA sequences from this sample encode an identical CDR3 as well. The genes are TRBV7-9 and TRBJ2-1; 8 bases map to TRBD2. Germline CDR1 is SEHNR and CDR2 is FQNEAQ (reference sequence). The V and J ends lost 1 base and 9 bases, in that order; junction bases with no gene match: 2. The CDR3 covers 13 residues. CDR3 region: CASSLGREGEQFF. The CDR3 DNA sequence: TGTGCCAGCAGCTTAGGACGGGAGGGTGAGCAGTTCTTC.

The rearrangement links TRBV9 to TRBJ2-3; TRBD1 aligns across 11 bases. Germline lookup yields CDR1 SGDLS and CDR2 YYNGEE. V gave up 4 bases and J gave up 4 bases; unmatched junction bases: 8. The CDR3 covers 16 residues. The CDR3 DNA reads TGTGCCAGCAGCCCTAGGACAGGGGGCTTTTCAGATACGCAGTATTTT. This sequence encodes CASSPRTGGFSDTQYF.

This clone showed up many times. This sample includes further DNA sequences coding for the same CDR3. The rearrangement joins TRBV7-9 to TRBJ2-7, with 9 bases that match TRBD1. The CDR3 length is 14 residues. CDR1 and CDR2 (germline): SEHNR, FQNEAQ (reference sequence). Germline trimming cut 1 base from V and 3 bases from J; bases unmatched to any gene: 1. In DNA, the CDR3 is TGTGCCAGCAGCTTAGTGGGACAGGGCTACGAGCAGTACTTC. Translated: CASSLVGQGYEQYF.